The next 6 T cell receptor beta chains were all read from a single sample in a study of T-cell memory formation after mild COVID-19. TCRdb used MiXCR to reprocess the 5' RACE reads, holding one entry per CDR3 protein. The profile covers 300,000 to 400,000 distinct CDR3 sequences, with roughly 15% appearing a single time and 20% to 25% taken by the ten largest. Input material: PBMCs or a T cell subset sorted from them (not recorded which). Receptors were obtained from a man aged 18 to 30 who had mild COVID-19 (a few samples of this study predate the infection). Cell type and time point are not known.

The chain combines TRBV5-1 with TRBJ2-1; either TRBD1 or TRBD2 may fit D (5 bases each). This CDR3 region has 12 residues. Trimming stripped 7 bases from V and 0 bases from J, with 5 bases between. Germline CDR1 SGHRS, CDR2 YFSETQ. The CDR3 region is CASGGSYNEQFF. The CDR3 DNA sequence: TGCGCCAGCGGGGGCTCCTACAATGAGCAGTTCTTC.

Regarding this clonotype: One end of the junction does not line up with germline, which may come from a read error. This chain connects TRBV6-1 to TRBJ2-1; 10 nucleotides match TRBD1. Germline V gene data show CDR1 as MNHNS and CDR2 as SASEGT. CDR3 length: 14 amino acids. The CDR3 nucleotides read TGTGCCAGCAGTGCTGGGACAGGGGTAAATGAGCATTTCTTC. Protein product: CASSAGTGVNEHFF.

This clonotype was seen a handful of times. The chain joins TRBV27 to TRBJ1-6; 8 bases match TRBD1. J lost 7 bases, V lost 5 bases, and 10 bases had no gene match. The CDR3 consists of 16 residues. Germline lookup yields CDR1 MNHEY and CDR2 SMNVEV (reference sequence). This CDR3 is CASSHGTGGANSPLHF. The CDR3 DNA sequence: TGTGCCAGCAGTCACGGGACAGGAGGAGCCAATTCACCCCTCCACTTT.

V is TRBV4-3 and J is TRBJ1-1; D possibly corresponds to TRBD1 (6 bases). Germline V CDR1 and CDR2: LGHNA, YSLEER. Trimming shortened V by 0 bases and J by 1 base, and 12 bases separated the two germline ends. The CDR3 has 16 residues. The CDR3, as DNA: TGCGCCAGCAGCCAAGATAGGAGACAGGAGAACACTGAAGCTTTCTTT. Translation: CASSQDRRQENTEAFF.

The chain uses TRBV10-2 and TRBJ1-4; a possible D gene is TRBD1 (6 bases). V was trimmed by 2 bases and J by 0 bases, leaving 16 bases between them. Germline lookup yields CDR1 WSHSY and CDR2 SAAADI. This CDR3 spans 18 amino acids. This CDR3 reads CASSENREDYATNEKLFF. The CDR3 DNA reads as TGCGCCAGCAGTGAGAACAGGGAAGACTACGCAACTAATGAAAAACTGTTTTTT.

The V and J genes are TRBV5-4 and TRBJ2-7; maybe TRBD1 (5 bases). Germline V gene sequence: CDR1 SGHNT, CDR2 YYREEE (reference sequence). The CDR3 contains 14 residues. The V and J ends lost 0 bases and 6 bases respectively, with 13 bases between them. Here the CDR3 reads CASSLGQPYGEQYF. The CDR3 nucleotides read TGTGCCAGCAGCTTGGGACAGCCTTACGGCGAGCAGTACTTC.